These 20 T cell receptor beta chains were all obtained from the same sample, sequenced in a study of blood T cell repertoires in COVID-19. TCRdb's copy holds only in-frame clones and misses some; the assay was immunoSEQ multiplex PCR. The sample contains more than 85,000 clones, 82% of which appear only once. Sequences were obtained from peripheral blood. Receptors originate from a woman aged 55-69 years with acute or convalescent COVID-19.

The chain is built from TRBV11-3 and TRBJ1-6; 8 nucleotides match TRBD1. Germline loops: CDR1 SGHNT, CDR2 YENEEA. V shed 5 bases and J 10 bases; nucleotides not matched to a gene: 7. The CDR3 spans 14 residues. The CDR3 coding sequence is TGTGCCAGCAGCCGCGGACAGGGAGACTCACCCCTCCACTTT. It yields the protein CASSRGQGDSPLHF.

This chain joins TRBV5-6 and TRBJ2-7; no definite D call. The CDR3 contains 14 residues. Trimming removed 2 bases at V and 0 bases at J, with 9 bases between. Per the germline V gene, CDR1 is SGHDT and CDR2 is YYEEEE. For the CDR3, the DNA is TGTGCCAGCAGCTTACTGCAGGCCTCCTACGAGCAGTACTTC. It yields the protein CASSLLQASYEQYF.

The chain uses TRBV4-3 and TRBJ2-1, with 11 bases fitting TRBD2. CDR1 LGHNA and CDR2 YSLEER come from the germline V gene. With V trimmed by 5 bases and J by 1 base, 4 bases remained unmatched. This CDR3 spans 16 amino acids. CDR3 nucleotides: TGCGCCAGCAGCTACCGACTAGCGGGATCCTACAATGAGCAGTTCTTC. This codes for CASSYRLAGSYNEQFF.

The chain has TRBV11-3 and TRBJ1-1, with D unclear. The CDR3 is made up of 16 amino acids. The V end lost 4 bases, the J end lost 4 bases, and 19 bases lay between the germline ends. Germline CDR1 and CDR2: SGHNT and YENEEA. The CDR3 DNA is TGTGCCAGCAGCTCTGTCTTCGAGGAGGTGAGCACTGAAGCTTTCTTT. Its protein product is CASSSVFEEVSTEAFF.

As DNA, the CDR3 is TGTGCCAGCAGGGAGGGCGGTGGCTACACCTTC. This gives the protein CASREGGGYTF. V is TRBV6-5 and J is TRBJ1-2; D remains unclear. This CDR3 contains 11 residues. Germline CDR1 is MNHEY and CDR2 is SVGAGI. V dropped 6 bases and J dropped 7 bases, with 9 bases sitting between them.

The chain links TRBV15 to TRBJ2-7, with TRBD1 matching 9 bases. After removal of 4 bases from V and 3 bases from J, the junction contained 10 bases not matched to a gene. This CDR3 region has 16 residues. Looked up from germline, CDR1 is LNHNV and CDR2 is YYDKDF (reference sequence). In DNA, the CDR3 is TGTGCCACCAGCAAGGTACCTTTGACAGGGGGCTACGAGCAGTACTTC. Its translation is CATSKVPLTGGYEQYF.

The chain links TRBV14 to TRBJ1-4; D unresolved. The V end was cut by 2 bases, the J end by 3 bases, with 10 bases between. Per germline, CDR1 SGHDN and CDR2 FVKESK. CDR3 length: 15 amino acids. Here the CDR3 reads CASSQRGLPNEKLFF. Written as DNA, the CDR3 is TGTGCCAGCAGCCAAAGAGGGTTACCTAATGAAAAACTGTTTTTT.

The genes are TRBV30 and TRBJ1-3, with TRBD1 matching over 7 bases. Trimming at V came to 1 base and at J to 0 bases, leaving 9 bases not matched to a gene. The CDR3 is 17 amino acids. Germline CDR1 and CDR2: GTSNPN and SVGIG (reference sequence). CDR3 DNA sequence: TGTGCCTGGAGTGGACGGACAGGCCGGAACTCTGGAAACACCATATATTTT. It yields the protein CAWSGRTGRNSGNTIYF.

The rearrangement uses TRBV4-2 and TRBJ1-2, with D hard to call. The CDR3 consists of 13 residues. CDR1 and CDR2 from the germline V gene are LGHNA and YNFKEQ. The germline V and J ends were trimmed by 1 base and 1 base, with 4 bases remaining between them. The CDR3 nucleotides read TGTGCCAGCAGCCAAGCCGGTAACTATGGCTACACCTTC. Residues: CASSQAGNYGYTF.

The gene calls are TRBV5-5 and TRBJ2-5; 8 bases match TRBD1. Germline values: CDR1 SGHKS, CDR2 YYEKEE (reference sequence). V gave up 4 bases and J gave up 5 bases; unmatched junction bases: 4. The CDR3 is made up of 13 amino acids. CDR3: CASSLTGEETQYF. The DNA of the CDR3 is TGTGCCAGCAGCCTGACAGGGGAGGAGACCCAGTACTTC.

This sequence joins TRBV7-9 and TRBJ2-5; 7 nucleotides agree with TRBD2. From germline, CDR1 is SEHNR and CDR2 FQNEAQ (reference sequence). The CDR3 loop spans 14 amino acids. V dropped 5 bases and J dropped 1; count of bases not matched to a gene: 4. The CDR3 region has the DNA TGTGCCAGCAGCCAAGCTAGCGGCCAAGAGACCCAGTACTTC. Its protein product is CASSQASGQETQYF. The variable domain in full, with the rest retrieved from reference TRBV7-9 and TRBJ2-5, is DTGVSQNPRHKITKRGQNVTFRCDPISEHNRLYWYRQTLGQGPEFLTYFQNEAQLEKSRLLSDRFSAERPKGSFSTLEIQRTEQGDSAMYLCASSQASGQETQYFGPGTRLLVL.

This clone occurred once. The chain recombines TRBV4-3 with TRBJ1-1; no definite D call. The CDR3 length is 14 residues. CDR1 LGHNA and CDR2 YSLEER come from the germline V gene. V was trimmed by 0 bases and J by 4 bases, leaving 9 bases between them. CDR3 DNA: TGCGCCAGCAGCCAAGATAGCTTGTCCACTGAAGCTTTCTTT. It codes for CASSQDSLSTEAFF.

On this clone: Other DNA sequences in the same sample also yield this CDR3. The chain uses TRBV4-2 and TRBJ1-2; D is possibly TRBD1 (6 bases). This CDR3 spans 14 amino acids. Between the trimmed V and J ends, which lost 0 bases and 4 bases, there was a span of 9 bases. CDR1 and CDR2 (germline): LGHNA, YNFKEQ. CDR3 in amino acids: CASSQDRTAYGYTF. CDR3 nucleotides: TGTGCCAGCAGCCAAGATAGGACAGCCTATGGCTACACCTTC.

The chain carries TRBV28 and TRBJ1-5; 10 nucleotides align to TRBD1. Germline CDR1 and CDR2: MDHEN and SYDVKM. J lost 4 bases, V lost 4 bases, and 4 bases had no gene match. The CDR3 has 15 residues. The CDR3 DNA reads as TGTGCCAGCAGTTGGGGGACAGGGGTAAATCAGCCCCAGCATTTT. Translated, it gives CASSWGTGVNQPQHF.

The rearrangement joins TRBV11-2 to TRBJ2-1; tentative D call: TRBD2 (6 bases). This CDR3 region has 15 residues. V shed 2 bases and J shed 1 base, with 9 bases lying between them. CDR1 and CDR2 (germline): SGHAT, FQNNGV. The CDR3 loop is CASSLRGYSYNEQFF. In nucleotides, the CDR3 is TGTGCCAGCAGCTTACGGGGGTATTCCTACAATGAGCAGTTCTTC.

CDR3 nucleotide sequence: TGTGCCAGTAGGTGGGGACACCAGAACACTGAAGCTTTCTTT. Protein product: CASRWGHQNTEAFF. The V gene is TRBV19, the J gene TRBJ1-1, with D possibly matching TRBD1 (6 bases). Germline V gene lookup returns CDR1 LNHDA and CDR2 SQIVND (reference sequence). This CDR3 contains 14 residues. Deletions cut 6 bases from V and 1 base from J, with 12 bases between.

This chain connects TRBV6-5 to TRBJ2-5; D gene unclear. The V and J ends lost 0 bases and 7 bases respectively, with 9 bases between them. Germline CDR1 MNHEY, CDR2 SVGAGI. The CDR3 consists of 13 residues. As DNA, the CDR3 is TGTGCCAGCAGTTACTCGATGGTCGGGACCCAGTACTTC. Amino acids: CASSYSMVGTQYF.

The genes are TRBV6-5 and TRBJ1-2; the D gene is possibly TRBD1 (6 bases). The V end lost 6 bases, the J end lost 8 bases, and 22 bases lay between the germline ends. The CDR3 totals 15 residues. Germline lookup yields CDR1 MNHEY and CDR2 SVGAGI. The DNA for the CDR3 is TGTGCCAGCAGCCCCTCGGGGACCCCGGGGGGCGGCTACACCTTC. It specifies CASSPSGTPGGGYTF.

The chain joins TRBV4-1 to TRBJ2-5; D remains unclear. V gave up 2 bases and J gave up 0 bases, with 7 bases separating them. Looked up from germline, CDR1 is MGHRA and CDR2 is YSYEKL. This CDR3 region has 14 residues. The CDR3 loop reads CASSQNYNQETQYF. CDR3 sequence (DNA): TGCGCCAGCAGCCAAAACTATAACCAAGAGACCCAGTACTTC.

The chain employs TRBV6-5 and TRBJ1-2, with D unclear. Per germline, CDR1 MNHEY and CDR2 SVGAGI. This CDR3 is 12 amino acids long. The V and J ends lost 4 bases and 3 bases respectively, with 6 bases between them. CDR3 sequence: CASSSAHYGYTF. CDR3 nucleotide sequence: TGTGCCAGCAGTTCCGCGCACTATGGCTACACCTTC.